This TCR beta chain was found in a study of cytomegalovirus exposure and HLA in healthy donors. PCR involved 60 Vbeta and 13 Jbeta primers. Produced via immunoSEQ multiplex PCR; TCRdb's table is partial and in-frame only. The sample comprises 150,000 to 200,000 clones, under 75% of which are singletons, and over 6% rests with the top ten. Trimming shortened V by 4 bases and J by 7 bases, and 17 bases separated the two germline ends. CDR1 is ENHRY and CDR2 is SYGVKD in the germline V gene. This CDR3 has 15 residues. Material for sequencing was PBMCs. This TCR was recovered from a man aged 40-49 years in good health and CMV-seropositive. This chain links TRBV10-3 with TRBJ2-1; perhaps TRBD2 as D (5 bases). For the CDR3, the DNA is TGTGCCATCAGTGGAGGGTCAGCGGACCTAAATGAGCAGTTCTTC. It is translated as CAISGGSADLNEQFF.